A selection of T cell receptor beta chains follows, all from one sample in a study of CD8 T cells in Susac syndrome. TCRdb processed the immunoSEQ multiplex PCR reads anew with MiXCR; each CDR3 protein has one entry. The table lists about 80,000 distinct CDR3 sequences, about 94% of them singletons. Sequencing input: CD8+ T cells from PBMCs. The origin of the receptors is a human donor in good health. CDR3s include the opening cysteine and the closing phenylalanine or tryptophan. Each record gives: clone size, V gene, J gene, D gene, CDR3 protein, CDR3 DNA. A D gene is named only where the DNA matches it firmly. Some rows have no size entry. The others give once, few or many, or a class for an expanded clone.

.	TRBV7-2	TRBJ1-2	.	CASSAQVTDGYTF	TGTGCCAGCAGCGCACAGGTCACCGATGGCTACACCTTC
.	TRBV7-6	TRBJ2-2	.	CASSGGTSRTGELFF	TGTGCCAGCAGCGGGGGGACTTCAAGGACCGGGGAGCTGTTTTTT
.	TRBV27	TRBJ1-1	.	CASSFGPGLNTEAFF	TGTGCCAGCAGTTTCGGTCCAGGATTGAACACTGAAGCTTTCTTT
once	TRBV27	TRBJ1-2	TRBD1	CASRQQGAYGYTF	TGTGCCAGCAGACAACAGGGGGCCTATGGCTACACCTTC
once	TRBV5-1	TRBJ2-7	TRBD1	CASSFPIATGGPTYEQYF	TGCGCCAGCAGCTTTCCGATCGCCACAGGGGGACCGACCTACGAGCAGTACTTC
.	TRBV21-1	TRBJ2-1	.	CASSKGAKTSGRADEQFF	TGTGCCAGCAGCAAAGGGGCGAAGACTAGCGGGAGGGCGGATGAGCAGTTCTTC
.	TRBV3-1	TRBJ2-5	.	CASSQDYYRDAETQYF	TGTGCCAGCAGCCAAGACTATTACAGGGACGCGGAGACCCAGTACTTC
.	TRBV12-3/TRBV12-4	TRBJ2-2	.	CASSPGAGELFF	TGTGCCAGCAGTCCCGGGGCCGGGGAGCTGTTTTTT
.	TRBV27	TRBJ2-7	.	CASSLGGPWDEQYF	TGTGCCAGCAGTTTAGGAGGGCCCTGGGACGAGCAGTACTTC
.	TRBV20-1	TRBJ1-2	.	CSARTHGRTYGYTF	TGCAGTGCTAGGACCCATGGAAGGACCTATGGCTACACCTTC
.	TRBV5-6	TRBJ1-2	.	CASSPPGRTNYGYTF	TGTGCCAGCAGCCCCCCCGGACGGACTAACTATGGCTACACCTTC
.	TRBV4-3	TRBJ1-2	.	CASSLYAGGLDGYTF	TGCGCCAGCAGCCTTTATGCTGGGGGTTTGGATGGCTACACCTTC
.	TRBV14	TRBJ2-3	.	CASSQAWNLVWEF	TGTGCCAGCAGCCAAGCCTGGAATCTCGTATGGGAGTTT
.	TRBV19	TRBJ1-3	.	CATSRKPAGNTIYF	TGTGCTACCAGTAGGAAGCCCGCTGGAAACACCATATATTTT
once	TRBV4-1	TRBJ2-1	TRBD1	CASSPPRTGTEQFF	TGCGCCAGCAGCCCTCCCCGGACAGGGACCGAGCAGTTCTTC
.	TRBV20-1	TRBJ2-5	.	CSARDTGTPIRETQYF	TGCAGTGCTAGAGATACCGGGACACCAATTAGGGAGACCCAGTACTTC
.	TRBV5-4	TRBJ2-2	.	CASSAVLAGELFF	TGTGCCAGCAGCGCCGTGTTGGCCGGGGAGCTGTTTTTT
.	TRBV19	TRBJ2-1	TRBD2	CASSIGSGLAGVEQFF	TGTGCCAGTAGTATAGGATCTGGACTAGCGGGAGTCGAGCAGTTCTTC
.	TRBV7-9	TRBJ2-2	.	CASSVVLGTGELFF	TGTGCCAGCAGCGTAGTTCTCGGCACCGGGGAGCTGTTTTTT
.	TRBV23-1	TRBJ2-3	.	CASRGPGTDTQYF	TGCGCCAGCAGGGGACCGGGCACAGATACGCAGTATTTT
.	TRBV7-9	TRBJ1-2	.	CASSLGTPGYTF	TGTGCCAGCAGCCTCGGGACGCCCGGCTACACCTTC
once	TRBV5-1	TRBJ1-1	TRBD1	CASSFGTENTEAFF	TGCGCCAGCAGCTTTGGGACAGAGAACACTGAAGCTTTCTTT